Listed below are T cell receptor beta chains from one sample, sequenced in a study of beta chain features in type 1 diabetes. The repertoire was sequenced with immunoSEQ multiplex PCR; TCRdb's copy has only in-frame clones and lacks some. The sample holds about 400,000 clones, roughly 12% seen once. Sequencing used naive CD4+ T cells from blood. The receptors come from a woman aged 18-35 years with type 1 diabetes. Both conserved end residues are part of each CDR3.

J gene: TRBJ1-1; V gene: TRBV5-1; CDR3 protein: CASSSGENTEAFF
J gene: TRBJ1-5; V gene: TRBV7-2; CDR3 protein: CASSLLGGERPQHF
J gene: TRBJ2-2; V gene: TRBV5-4; CDR3 protein: CASSKMGATNTGELFF
J gene: TRBJ1-2; V gene: TRBV10-3; CDR3 protein: CAIRGQGGDGYTF
J gene: TRBJ2-1; V gene: TRBV7-2; CDR3 protein: CASSRIASGYNEQFF
J gene: TRBJ2-1; V gene: TRBV9; CDR3 protein: CASSVISGGGEQFF
J gene: TRBJ2-7; V gene: TRBV14; CDR3 protein: CASSHAGQDYEQYF
J gene: TRBJ2-7; V gene: TRBV4-3; CDR3 protein: CASSQDTSGAFYEQYF
J gene: TRBJ2-1; V gene: TRBV30; CDR3 protein: CAGPPGGGVGNEQFF
J gene: TRBJ2-5; V gene: TRBV7-8; CDR3 protein: CASSLASGSQETQYF
J gene: TRBJ2-7; V gene: TRBV29-1; CDR3 protein: CSVGRGYEQYF
J gene: TRBJ2-6; V gene: TRBV19; CDR3 protein: CASSIGRADSGANVLTF
J gene: TRBJ2-5; V gene: TRBV4-3; CDR3 protein: CASSPKRGSQETQYF
J gene: TRBJ1-2; V gene: TRBV5-1; CDR3 protein: CASSLDRTIGYTF
J gene: TRBJ2-3; V gene: TRBV6-4; CDR3 protein: CASSVTSSTDTQYF
J gene: TRBJ2-1; V gene: TRBV4-3; CDR3 protein: CASSQGTGIDEQFF
J gene: TRBJ2-7; V gene: TRBV7-6; CDR3 protein: CASSLGQGLLGEQYF
J gene: TRBJ1-1; V gene: TRBV7-9; CDR3 protein: CASSFRDRGSEAFF
J gene: TRBJ2-7; V gene: TRBV27; CDR3 protein: CASARGQGARNEQYF
J gene: TRBJ2-1; V gene: TRBV14; CDR3 protein: CASSQVWQGGEQFF
J gene: TRBJ2-1; V gene: TRBV5-1; CDR3 protein: CASSSTGTEYNEQFF
J gene: TRBJ2-5; V gene: TRBV30; CDR3 protein: CAWRLPGYGRETQYF
J gene: TRBJ2-7; V gene: TRBV7-2; CDR3 protein: CAASPTGGDTYEQYF
J gene: TRBJ2-3; V gene: TRBV15; CDR3 protein: CATSRAGYTQYF
J gene: TRBJ1-2; V gene: TRBV6-5; CDR3 protein: CASSWLETGGFYGYTF
J gene: TRBJ2-6; V gene: TRBV6-5; CDR3 protein: CASSYSDYSGANVLTF
J gene: TRBJ2-5; V gene: TRBV7-2; CDR3 protein: CASSLTGGRETQYF
J gene: TRBJ2-1; V gene: TRBV5-1; CDR3 protein: CASSFGGYNEQFF
J gene: TRBJ2-7; V gene: TRBV4-2; CDR3 protein: CASGEGQGPSYEQYF
J gene: TRBJ1-2; V gene: TRBV27; CDR3 protein: CASSLLPDYGYTF
J gene: TRBJ2-2; V gene: TRBV4-2; CDR3 protein: CASSQVVLVIAGNTGELFF
J gene: TRBJ2-7; V gene: TRBV7-8; CDR3 protein: CASSSVAGTGNYEQYF
J gene: TRBJ2-7; V gene: TRBV5-1; CDR3 protein: CASSHHGLEEQYF
J gene: TRBJ2-5; V gene: TRBV28; CDR3 protein: CASSSAGTVETQYF
J gene: TRBJ1-1; V gene: TRBV5-4; CDR3 protein: CASSPQGTEAFF
J gene: TRBJ1-5; V gene: TRBV7-2; CDR3 protein: CASSRTGTGNQPQHF
J gene: TRBJ1-6; V gene: TRBV27; CDR3 protein: CASSLSIGDSPLHF
J gene: TRBJ1-4; V gene: TRBV4-3; CDR3 protein: CASSQEGTGYEKLFF
J gene: TRBJ2-7; V gene: TRBV29-1; CDR3 protein: CSVSRSGQGWDEQYF
J gene: TRBJ2-7; V gene: TRBV2; CDR3 protein: CASWGQFGTYEQYF
J gene: TRBJ1-2; V gene: TRBV5-1; CDR3 protein: CASSLEGDYGYTF
J gene: TRBJ2-1; V gene: TRBV11-2; CDR3 protein: CASSLDLAGGPQTVNEQFF
J gene: TRBJ1-5; V gene: TRBV29-1; CDR3 protein: CSVARGLNQPQHF
J gene: TRBJ2-7; V gene: TRBV28; CDR3 protein: CASSRTGVAHEQYF
J gene: TRBJ1-5; V gene: TRBV19; CDR3 protein: CASGDTPGQNQPQHF
J gene: TRBJ2-3; V gene: TRBV9; CDR3 protein: CASSVDGGIITQYF
J gene: TRBJ1-4; V gene: TRBV4-3; CDR3 protein: CASSQDAAGNEKLFF
J gene: TRBJ2-7; V gene: TRBV15; CDR3 protein: CATQQGDRDTYEQYF
J gene: TRBJ2-6; V gene: TRBV5-4; CDR3 protein: CASSYGQNSGANVLTF
J gene: TRBJ1-2; V gene: TRBV25-1; CDR3 protein: CASSGAGTDYGYTF
J gene: TRBJ2-5; V gene: TRBV10-3; CDR3 protein: CASRTAGGKETQYF
J gene: TRBJ2-7; V gene: TRBV25-1; CDR3 protein: CASRWGHEQYF
J gene: TRBJ2-5; V gene: TRBV7-2; CDR3 protein: CASSYTGGPQETQYF